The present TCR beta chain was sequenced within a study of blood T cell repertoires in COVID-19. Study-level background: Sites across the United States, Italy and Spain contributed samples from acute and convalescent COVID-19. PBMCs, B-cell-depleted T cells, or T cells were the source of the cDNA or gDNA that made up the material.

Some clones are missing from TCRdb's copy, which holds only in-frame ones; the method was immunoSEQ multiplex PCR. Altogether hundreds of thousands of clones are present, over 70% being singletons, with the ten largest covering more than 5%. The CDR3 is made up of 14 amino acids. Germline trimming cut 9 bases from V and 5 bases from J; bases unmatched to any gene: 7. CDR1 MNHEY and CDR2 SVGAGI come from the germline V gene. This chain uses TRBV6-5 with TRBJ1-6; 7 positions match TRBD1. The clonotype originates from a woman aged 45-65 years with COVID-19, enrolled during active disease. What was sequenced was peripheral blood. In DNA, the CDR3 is TGTGCCAGTGGAGGGACAGCTGATAATTCACCCCTCCACTTT. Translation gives CASGGTADNSPLHF.